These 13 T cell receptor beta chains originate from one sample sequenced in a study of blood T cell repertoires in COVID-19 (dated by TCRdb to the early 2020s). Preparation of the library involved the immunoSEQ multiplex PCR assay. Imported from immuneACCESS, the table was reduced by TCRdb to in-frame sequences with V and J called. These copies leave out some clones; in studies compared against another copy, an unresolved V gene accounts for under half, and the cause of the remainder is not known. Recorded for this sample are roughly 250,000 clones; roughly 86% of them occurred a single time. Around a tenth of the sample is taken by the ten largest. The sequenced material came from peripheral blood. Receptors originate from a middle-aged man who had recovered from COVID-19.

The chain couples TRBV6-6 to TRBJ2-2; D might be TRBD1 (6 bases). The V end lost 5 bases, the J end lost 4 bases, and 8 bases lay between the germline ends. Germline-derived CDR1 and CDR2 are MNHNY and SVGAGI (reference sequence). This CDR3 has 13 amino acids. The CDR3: CASSRGSTGELFF. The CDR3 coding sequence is TGTGCCAGCAGTAGGGGGAGCACCGGGGAGCTGTTTTTT.

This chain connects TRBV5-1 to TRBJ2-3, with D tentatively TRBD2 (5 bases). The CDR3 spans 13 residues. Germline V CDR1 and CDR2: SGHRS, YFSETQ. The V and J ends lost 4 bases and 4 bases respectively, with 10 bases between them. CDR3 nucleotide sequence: TGCGCCAGCAGCCCAGGACTGTCAGATACGCAGTATTTT. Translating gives CASSPGLSDTQYF.

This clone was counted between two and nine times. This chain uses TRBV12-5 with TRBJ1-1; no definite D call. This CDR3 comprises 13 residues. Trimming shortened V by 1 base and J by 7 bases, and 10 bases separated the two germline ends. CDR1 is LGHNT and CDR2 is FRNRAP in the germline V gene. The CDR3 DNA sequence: TGTGCTAGTGGTTTGGGGGAGATCAGTGAAGCTTTCTTT. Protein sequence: CASGLGEISEAFF.

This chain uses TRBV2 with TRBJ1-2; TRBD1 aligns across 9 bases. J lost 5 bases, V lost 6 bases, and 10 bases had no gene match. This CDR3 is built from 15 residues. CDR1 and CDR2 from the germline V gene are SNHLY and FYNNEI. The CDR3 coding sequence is TGTGCCAGCAGCCGGGACAGGGCGGAGAGGTATGGCTACACCTTC. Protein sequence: CASSRDRAERYGYTF. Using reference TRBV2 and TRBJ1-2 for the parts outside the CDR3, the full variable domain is EPEVTQTPSHQVTQMGQEVILRCVPISNHLYFYWYRQILGQKVEFLVSFYNNEISEKSEIFDDQFSVERPDGSNFTLKIRSTKLEDSAMYFCASSRDRAERYGYTFGSGTRLTVV.

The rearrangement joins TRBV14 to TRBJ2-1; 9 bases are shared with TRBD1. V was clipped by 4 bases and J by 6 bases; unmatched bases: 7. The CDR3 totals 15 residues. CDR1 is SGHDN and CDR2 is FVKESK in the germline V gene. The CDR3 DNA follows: TGTGCCAGCAGCCGACCGGGACAGGGATTCAATGAGCAGTTCTTC. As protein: CASSRPGQGFNEQFF.

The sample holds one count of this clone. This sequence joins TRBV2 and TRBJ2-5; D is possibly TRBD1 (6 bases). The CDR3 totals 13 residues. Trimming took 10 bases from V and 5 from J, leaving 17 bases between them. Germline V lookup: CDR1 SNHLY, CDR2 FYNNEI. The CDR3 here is CATSYRAGETQYF. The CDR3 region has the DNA TGTGCCACCTCCTACAGGGCTGGTGAGACCCAGTACTTC.

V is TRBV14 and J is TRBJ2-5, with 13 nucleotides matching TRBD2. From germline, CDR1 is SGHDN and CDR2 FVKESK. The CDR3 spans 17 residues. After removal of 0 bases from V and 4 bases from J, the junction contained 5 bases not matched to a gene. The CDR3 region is CASSQDQLAGGRETQYF. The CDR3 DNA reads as TGTGCCAGCAGCCAAGATCAACTAGCGGGGGGGCGAGAGACCCAGTACTTC.

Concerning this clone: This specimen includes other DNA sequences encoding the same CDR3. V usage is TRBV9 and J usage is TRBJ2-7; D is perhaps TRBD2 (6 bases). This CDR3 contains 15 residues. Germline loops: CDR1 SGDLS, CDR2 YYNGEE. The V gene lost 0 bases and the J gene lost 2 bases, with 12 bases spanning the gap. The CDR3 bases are TGTGCCAGCAGCGTAGGAGGAGGGAGTCCCTACGAGCAGTACTTC. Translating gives CASSVGGGSPYEQYF.

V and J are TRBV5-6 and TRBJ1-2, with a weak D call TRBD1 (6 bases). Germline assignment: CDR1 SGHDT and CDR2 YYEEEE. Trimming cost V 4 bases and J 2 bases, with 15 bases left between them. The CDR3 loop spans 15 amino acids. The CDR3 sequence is CASSATSGTNYGYTF. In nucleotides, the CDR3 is TGTGCCAGCAGCGCCACCTCCGGGACAAACTATGGCTACACCTTC.

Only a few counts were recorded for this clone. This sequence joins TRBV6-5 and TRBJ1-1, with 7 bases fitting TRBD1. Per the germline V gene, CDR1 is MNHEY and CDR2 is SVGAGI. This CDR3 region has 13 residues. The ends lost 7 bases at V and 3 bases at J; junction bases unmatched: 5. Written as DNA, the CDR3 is TGTGCCAGCAAAGGGGGCTTCTACACTGAAGCTTTCTTT. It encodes CASKGGFYTEAFF.

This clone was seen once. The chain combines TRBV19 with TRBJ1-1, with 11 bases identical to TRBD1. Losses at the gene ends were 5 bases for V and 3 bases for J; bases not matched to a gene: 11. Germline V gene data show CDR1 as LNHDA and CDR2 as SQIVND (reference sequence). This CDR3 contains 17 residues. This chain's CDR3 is CASSSRTGGLLYTEAFF. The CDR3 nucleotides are TGTGCCAGTAGTTCCAGGACAGGGGGCCTTCTCTACACTGAAGCTTTCTTT.

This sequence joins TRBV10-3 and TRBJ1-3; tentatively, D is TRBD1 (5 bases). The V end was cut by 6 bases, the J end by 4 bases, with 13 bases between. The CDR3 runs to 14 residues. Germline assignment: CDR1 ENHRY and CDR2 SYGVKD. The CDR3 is CAIRSGAGGNTIYF. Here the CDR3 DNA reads TGTGCCATCAGAAGCGGGGCTGGAGGAAACACCATATATTTT.

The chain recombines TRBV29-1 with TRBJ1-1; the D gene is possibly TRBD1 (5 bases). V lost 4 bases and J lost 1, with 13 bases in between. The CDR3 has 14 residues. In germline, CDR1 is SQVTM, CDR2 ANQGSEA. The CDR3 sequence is CSVAWAGSNTEAFF. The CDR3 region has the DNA TGCAGCGTTGCATGGGCAGGGTCGAACACTGAAGCTTTCTTT.